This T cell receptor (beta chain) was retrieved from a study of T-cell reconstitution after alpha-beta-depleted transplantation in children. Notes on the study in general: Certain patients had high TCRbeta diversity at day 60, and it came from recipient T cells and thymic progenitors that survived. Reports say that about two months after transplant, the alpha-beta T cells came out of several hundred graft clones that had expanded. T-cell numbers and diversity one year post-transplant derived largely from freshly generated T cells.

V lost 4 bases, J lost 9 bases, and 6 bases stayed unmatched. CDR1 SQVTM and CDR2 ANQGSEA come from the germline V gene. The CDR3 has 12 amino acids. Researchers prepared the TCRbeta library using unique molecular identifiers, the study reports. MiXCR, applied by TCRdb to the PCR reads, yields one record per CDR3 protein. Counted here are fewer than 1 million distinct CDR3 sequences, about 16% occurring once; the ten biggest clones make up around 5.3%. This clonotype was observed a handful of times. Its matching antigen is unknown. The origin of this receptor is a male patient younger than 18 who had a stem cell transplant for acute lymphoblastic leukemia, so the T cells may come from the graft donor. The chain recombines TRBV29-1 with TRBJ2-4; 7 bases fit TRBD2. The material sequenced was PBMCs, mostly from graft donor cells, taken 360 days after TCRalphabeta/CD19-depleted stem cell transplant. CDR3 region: CSVAAGLSIQYF. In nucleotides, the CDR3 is TGCAGCGTTGCAGCGGGACTATCCATTCAGTACTTC.